The 26 T cell receptor beta chains in this list originate from one sample, sequenced in a study of metastatic and nonmetastatic thyroid tumors. TCRdb re-clonotyped the PCR reads through MiXCR. The data contain about 27,000 clones, less than 15% of them seen just once; the ten biggest clones take up 17%. Every patient was untreated before thyroid surgery. Sequencing used blood. The receptor set was obtained from a female donor with papillary thyroid cancer or a benign thyroid nodule (not recorded which). Some clones in this sample may be carry-over from other donors' samples.

This clone occurred many times. The same CDR3 arises from other DNA sequences in this sample as well. This sequence joins TRBV18 and TRBJ2-5; the D is unclear. Trimming took off 2 bases at V and 1 base at J, with 11 bases between the two ends. This CDR3 contains 15 residues. CDR1 and CDR2 (germline): KGHSH, LQKENI. CDR3 nucleotides: TGTGCCAGCTCACCATCTAGAACGGGCCAAGAGACCCAGTACTTC. Its protein is CASSPSRTGQETQYF.

This clone qualifies as medium-sized. The rearrangement links TRBV12-3 or TRBV12-4 to TRBJ2-7; 13 bases fit TRBD2. The length of the CDR3 is 17 residues. V was clipped by 1 base and J by 4 bases; unmatched bases: 7. CDR3 nucleotide sequence: TGTGCCAGCAGTTTAGTTCCCAGGACTAGCGGGAGTTACGAGCAGTACTTC. As protein: CASSLVPRTSGSYEQYF.

This clone rates as medium-sized. The chain combines TRBV6-5 with TRBJ1-2, with TRBD1 matching over 8 bases. The CDR3 is made up of 15 amino acids. Trimming removed 0 bases from V and 7 bases from J; junction bases left unmatched: 7. Germline CDR1 and CDR2: MNHEY and SVGAGI. The CDR3 region has the DNA TGTGCCAGCAGTTACTCGGCAGGGGGCGTATCTGGCTACACCTTC. Translated: CASSYSAGGVSGYTF.

CDR3 coding DNA: TGTGCCAGCGACTTAGGCGGGAGGATCGAGCAGTACTTC. This codes for CASDLGGRIEQYF. This chain links TRBV6-1 with TRBJ2-7; 8 bases align to TRBD2. Germline CDR1 is MNHNS and CDR2 is SASEGT. V gave up 8 bases and J gave up 6 bases; unmatched junction bases: 9. This CDR3 has 13 amino acids.

This clone was recorded many times. The genes are TRBV19 and TRBJ2-7, with 11 bases aligning to TRBD2. Trimming cost V 3 bases and J 4 bases; bases outside gene matches: 5. Germline V gives CDR1 LNHDA, CDR2 SQIVND (reference sequence). The CDR3 has 15 amino acids. In nucleotides, the CDR3 is TGTGCCAGTAGTATGTTAGCGGGAGGGCCGTACGAGCAGTACTTC. Its protein product is CASSMLAGGPYEQYF. The full variable domain, in which reference TRBV19 and TRBJ2-7 provide the parts outside the CDR3, is DGGITQSPKYLFRKEGQNVTLSCEQNLNHDAMYWYRQDPGQGLRLIYYSQIVNDFQKGDIAEGYSVSREKKESFPLTVTSAQKNPTAFYLCASSMLAGGPYEQYFGPGTRLTVT.

This clone was observed a few times. One base away lies a much larger clone, so this may be a sequencing read error. V is TRBV15 and J is TRBJ2-3, with D unresolved. Germline loops: CDR1 LNHNV, CDR2 YYDKDF (reference sequence). The CDR3 has 15 amino acids. The CDR3 region is CVTSRILLATDTQYF. CDR3 coding DNA: TGTGTCACCAGCAGGATCCTACTTGCGACAGATACGCAGTATTTT. The variable domain in full, with the rest retrieved from reference TRBV15 and TRBJ2-3, is DAMVIQNPRYQVTQFGKPVTLSCSQTLNHNVMYWYQQKSSQAPKLLFHYYDKDFNNEADTPDNFQSRRPNTSFCFLDIRSPGLGDTAMYLCVTSRILLATDTQYFGPGTRLTVL.

This clone was seen a single time. The chain recombines TRBV6-5 with TRBJ2-7; 10 bases map to TRBD2. In germline, CDR1 is MNHEY, CDR2 SVGAGI. This CDR3 comprises 14 residues. Trimming removed 2 bases from V and 5 bases from J; junction bases left unmatched: 3. CDR3 region: CASSYQRGGHEQYF. CDR3 in DNA: TGTGCCAGCAGTTACCAGCGGGGGGGGCACGAGCAGTACTTC.

The J gene is TRBJ2-7, the V gene TRBV18; no reliable D call. V was shortened by 3 bases and J by 5 bases, with 8 bases between the two germline ends. CDR3 length: 12 residues. In germline, CDR1 is KGHSH, CDR2 LQKENI. CDR3 residues: CASSPVDHEQYF. In nucleotides, the CDR3 is TGTGCCAGCTCACCGGTCGACCACGAGCAGTACTTC.

The table lists this clone with a count of one. J is TRBJ2-7 and V is TRBV20-1; unclear D gene. CDR1 is DFQATT and CDR2 is SNEGSKA in the germline V gene (reference sequence). The CDR3 is 13 residues long. Trimming shortened V by 0 bases and J by 3 bases, and 9 bases separated the two germline ends. CDR3 nucleotide sequence: TGCAGTGCTAGAGAGAATGGGGTCTACGAGCAGTACTTC. Residues: CSARENGVYEQYF.

Worth noting for this clone: A read error may account for a junction end that differs from germline. The rearrangement uses TRBV28 and TRBJ2-1, with 9 bases identical to TRBD1. The CDR3 length is 16 residues. Germline loops: CDR1 MDHEN, CDR2 SYDVKM. In DNA, the CDR3 is TGTGCCAGCAGGGGACAGGGTGCAATCTCCCACAATGAGCAGTTCTTC. This encodes CASRGQGAISHNEQFF. The full variable domain, with the rest looked up from reference TRBV28 and TRBJ2-1, is DVKVTQSSRYLVKRTGEKVFLECVQDMDHENMFWYRQDPGLGLRLIYFSYDVKMKEKGDIPEGYSVSREKKERFSLILESASTNQTSMYLCASRGQGAISHNEQFFGPGTRLTVL.

This clone was counted many times. The chain has TRBV28 and TRBJ1-5; 8 bases are a match to TRBD1. The CDR3 extends over 16 amino acids. Germline CDR1 and CDR2: MDHEN and SYDVKM. The trim removed 3 bases at V and 5 bases at J, leaving 9 bases unmatched. The CDR3 nucleotides read TGTGCCAGCAGTTTCGCCAGGGGGCATGGCGATCAGCCCCAGCATTTT. It translates to CASSFARGHGDQPQHF.

This clone was found many times. V is TRBV12-3 or TRBV12-4 and J is TRBJ1-2; the D gene is possibly TRBD1 (5 bases). This CDR3 region has 15 residues. V shed 1 base and J shed 3 bases, with 12 bases lying between them. CDR3 residues: CASSLGDGAYYGYTF. The CDR3 DNA follows: TGTGCCAGCAGTTTAGGGGACGGTGCCTACTATGGCTACACCTTC.

This clone showed up just once. CDR3 loop: CASSLGLRGSSYEQYF. CDR3 bases: TGTGCCAGCAGCTTAGGGTTGAGGGGCAGCTCCTACGAGCAGTACTTC. The chain joins TRBV11-2 to TRBJ2-7; D assignment may be TRBD1 or TRBD2 (5 bases each). Trimming pared 1 base from V and 0 bases from J, leaving 13 bases between. The CDR3 is 16 amino acids. Germline V CDR1 and CDR2: SGHAT, FQNNGV. The whole variable domain, filled in from reference TRBV11-2 and TRBJ2-7, reads EAGVAQSPRYKIIEKRQSVAFWCNPISGHATLYWYQQILGQGPKLLIQFQNNGVVDDSQLPKDRFSAERLKGVDSTLKIQPAKLEDSAVYLCASSLGLRGSSYEQYFGPGTRLTVT.

This clone ranks as medium-sized (0.01 to 0.1%). This chain joins TRBV6-1 and TRBJ1-6, with D perhaps TRBD1 (5 bases). The ends were cut back, 5 bases at V and 6 bases at J, with 17 bases in the middle. The CDR3 has 16 residues. CDR1 MNHNS and CDR2 SASEGT come from the germline V gene. In DNA, the CDR3 is TGTGCCAGCAGTTCCGACTCCGACAGAGTTAATTCACCCCTCCACTTT. The encoded protein is CASSSDSDRVNSPLHF.

About this clone: No conserved phenylalanine or tryptophan is present at the end of the CDR3, so a read error is the likely explanation. The DNA is omitted, as the CDR3 cannot be located on it reliably, and the CDR3 follows TCRdb's listing. This chain joins TRBV30 and TRBJ1-2; the D call in the table, TRBD1, was not verified against the DNA. The CDR3 is 13 amino acids long, termini counted. Germline CDR1 and CDR2: GTSNPN and SVGIG (reference sequence). CDR3 amino acids: CAWSARQGLGYTL.

The chain couples TRBV7-2 to TRBJ2-1, with 11 positions matching TRBD2. Germline CDR1 is SGHTA and CDR2 is FQGNSA. The CDR3 has 17 residues. Trimming at V came to 6 bases and at J to 5 bases, leaving 12 bases not matched to a gene. The CDR3 loop reads CASRSSGGTSGHNEQFF. The CDR3, as DNA: TGTGCCAGCAGGTCTAGCGGGGGGACTAGCGGTCACAATGAGCAGTTCTTC.

This clone was found many times. The chain couples TRBV19 to TRBJ2-3, with TRBD1 matching over 11 bases. Germline V CDR1 and CDR2: LNHDA, SQIVND (reference sequence). V lost 3 bases to trimming and J lost 6 bases; unmatched junction nucleotides: 11. The CDR3 consists of 17 residues. The CDR3 DNA sequence: TGTGCCAGTAGTATTCGAAGGACAGGGGGCCACCCGGATACGCAGTATTTT. Protein sequence: CASSIRRTGGHPDTQYF.

Many counts were recorded for this clone. This chain joins TRBV20-1 and TRBJ1-6, with TRBD1 as a possible D gene (5 bases). V was cut by 5 bases and J by 0 bases, with 11 bases left in between. CDR1 DFQATT and CDR2 SNEGSKA come from the germline V gene (reference sequence). CDR3 length equals 15 residues. In nucleotides, the CDR3 is TGCAGTGCTCCAGGGACGAGCTCCTATAATTCACCCCTCCACTTT. Encoded protein: CSAPGTSSYNSPLHF.

This clone was seen ten or more times. The chain carries TRBV19 and TRBJ1-2; D ambiguous. CDR3 length: 13 residues. Trimming took 7 bases from V and 3 from J, leaving 12 bases between them. Per germline, CDR1 LNHDA and CDR2 SQIVND (reference sequence). In nucleotides, the CDR3 is TGTGCCAGTACTAGGGCCTGGGACTATGGCTACACCTTC. It translates to CASTRAWDYGYTF.

This clone was observed many times. The rearrangement links TRBV5-1 to TRBJ1-1; 8 bases are a match to TRBD1. CDR1 and CDR2 (germline): SGHRS, YFSETQ. V lost 4 bases, J lost 0 bases, and 14 bases stayed unmatched. This CDR3 has 18 amino acids. CDR3 loop: CASSQSGQGSPLNTEAFF. For the CDR3, the DNA is TGCGCCAGCAGCCAAAGCGGACAGGGATCCCCCCTGAACACTGAAGCTTTCTTT.

The chain couples TRBV20-1 to TRBJ2-7; TRBD2 matches 7 bases. The CDR3 runs 15 residues. After removal of 0 bases from V and 3 bases from J, the junction contained 8 bases not matched to a gene. Germline CDR1 is DFQATT and CDR2 is SNEGSKA (reference sequence). The CDR3 coding sequence is TGCAGTGCTAGAGATCCGGGGCCGGGAGGCTACGAGCAGTACTTC. Translation: CSARDPGPGGYEQYF.

This clone has ten or more counts. This chain joins TRBV10-1 and TRBJ2-1; no clear D. V lost 3 bases to trimming and J lost 0 bases, with 12 bases between them. Germline V lookup: CDR1 WNHNN, CDR2 SYGVQD (reference sequence). CDR3 size: 16 residues. The CDR3 reads CASSDFGESSYNEQFF. The CDR3 region has the DNA TGCGCCAGCAGTGATTTTGGGGAAAGCTCCTACAATGAGCAGTTCTTC.

This clone showed up many times. The rearrangement joins TRBV28 to TRBJ1-2, with D unclear. The CDR3 runs to 17 residues. Looked up from germline, CDR1 is MDHEN and CDR2 is SYDVKM. V was trimmed by 1 base and J by 1 base, leaving 16 bases between them. CDR3 in DNA: TGTGCCAGCAGTTTATATGGGCAGCCTACGCTTAACTATGGCTACACCTTC. Protein product: CASSLYGQPTLNYGYTF.

This clone was detected ten times or more. The chain links TRBV5-1 to TRBJ2-5; no clear D. Looked up from germline, CDR1 is SGHRS and CDR2 is YFSETQ. Trimming left V 0 bases short and J 1 base short, with 10 bases between. The CDR3 loop spans 15 amino acids. The CDR3 protein is CASSLVGRFQETQYF. The CDR3 DNA reads as TGCGCCAGCAGCTTGGTTGGTCGATTCCAAGAGACCCAGTACTTC.

This clone was picked up many times. The chain couples TRBV6-6 to TRBJ2-3; 9 nucleotides line up with TRBD2. Germline CDR1 MNHNY, CDR2 SVGAGI (reference sequence). This CDR3 is 19 amino acids long. Unmatched junction bases numbered 16, after V lost 4 bases and J lost 2 bases. The CDR3 sequence: CASSSTGEIAGAATDTQYF. CDR3 coding DNA: TGTGCCAGCAGTTCAACAGGGGAAATAGCGGGAGCCGCCACAGATACGCAGTATTTT.

This clone was seen ten or more times. The V and J genes are TRBV27 and TRBJ1-5; D not resolved. This CDR3 is built from 16 residues. Germline CDR1 and CDR2: MNHEY and SMNVEV (reference sequence). V gave up 5 bases and J gave up 7 bases, with 21 bases separating them. The CDR3 loop is CASSPDVFGQAQPQHF. The CDR3 coding sequence is TGTGCCAGCAGTCCGGACGTTTTCGGGCAGGCACAGCCCCAGCATTTT.